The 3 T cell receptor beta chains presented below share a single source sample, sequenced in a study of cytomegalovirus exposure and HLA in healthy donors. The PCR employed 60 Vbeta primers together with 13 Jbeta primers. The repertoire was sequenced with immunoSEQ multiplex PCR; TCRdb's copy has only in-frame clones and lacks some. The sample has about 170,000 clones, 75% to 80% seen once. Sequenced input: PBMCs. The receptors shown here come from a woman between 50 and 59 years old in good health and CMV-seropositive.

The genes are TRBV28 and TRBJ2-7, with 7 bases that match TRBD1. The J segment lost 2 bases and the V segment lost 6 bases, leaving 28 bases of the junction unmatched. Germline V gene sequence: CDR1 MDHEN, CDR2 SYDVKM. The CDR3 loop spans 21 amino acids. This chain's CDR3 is CASSRDRVLAIVEGNPYEQYF. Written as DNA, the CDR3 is TGTGCCAGCAGCCGGGACAGAGTTTTGGCAATAGTCGAGGGGAACCCCTACGAGCAGTACTTC.

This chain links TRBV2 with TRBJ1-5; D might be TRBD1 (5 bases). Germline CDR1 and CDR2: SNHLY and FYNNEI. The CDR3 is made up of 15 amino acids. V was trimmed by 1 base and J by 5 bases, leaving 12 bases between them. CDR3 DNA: TGTGCCAGCAGTGAAGAGACCCTCAGGGATCAGCCCCAGCATTTT. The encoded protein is CASSEETLRDQPQHF.

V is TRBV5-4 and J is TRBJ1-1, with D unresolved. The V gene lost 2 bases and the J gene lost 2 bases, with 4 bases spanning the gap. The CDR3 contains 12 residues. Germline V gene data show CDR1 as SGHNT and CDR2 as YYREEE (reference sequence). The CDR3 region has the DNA TGTGCCAGCAGCTTTAGAAACACTGAAGCTTTCTTT. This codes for CASSFRNTEAFF.